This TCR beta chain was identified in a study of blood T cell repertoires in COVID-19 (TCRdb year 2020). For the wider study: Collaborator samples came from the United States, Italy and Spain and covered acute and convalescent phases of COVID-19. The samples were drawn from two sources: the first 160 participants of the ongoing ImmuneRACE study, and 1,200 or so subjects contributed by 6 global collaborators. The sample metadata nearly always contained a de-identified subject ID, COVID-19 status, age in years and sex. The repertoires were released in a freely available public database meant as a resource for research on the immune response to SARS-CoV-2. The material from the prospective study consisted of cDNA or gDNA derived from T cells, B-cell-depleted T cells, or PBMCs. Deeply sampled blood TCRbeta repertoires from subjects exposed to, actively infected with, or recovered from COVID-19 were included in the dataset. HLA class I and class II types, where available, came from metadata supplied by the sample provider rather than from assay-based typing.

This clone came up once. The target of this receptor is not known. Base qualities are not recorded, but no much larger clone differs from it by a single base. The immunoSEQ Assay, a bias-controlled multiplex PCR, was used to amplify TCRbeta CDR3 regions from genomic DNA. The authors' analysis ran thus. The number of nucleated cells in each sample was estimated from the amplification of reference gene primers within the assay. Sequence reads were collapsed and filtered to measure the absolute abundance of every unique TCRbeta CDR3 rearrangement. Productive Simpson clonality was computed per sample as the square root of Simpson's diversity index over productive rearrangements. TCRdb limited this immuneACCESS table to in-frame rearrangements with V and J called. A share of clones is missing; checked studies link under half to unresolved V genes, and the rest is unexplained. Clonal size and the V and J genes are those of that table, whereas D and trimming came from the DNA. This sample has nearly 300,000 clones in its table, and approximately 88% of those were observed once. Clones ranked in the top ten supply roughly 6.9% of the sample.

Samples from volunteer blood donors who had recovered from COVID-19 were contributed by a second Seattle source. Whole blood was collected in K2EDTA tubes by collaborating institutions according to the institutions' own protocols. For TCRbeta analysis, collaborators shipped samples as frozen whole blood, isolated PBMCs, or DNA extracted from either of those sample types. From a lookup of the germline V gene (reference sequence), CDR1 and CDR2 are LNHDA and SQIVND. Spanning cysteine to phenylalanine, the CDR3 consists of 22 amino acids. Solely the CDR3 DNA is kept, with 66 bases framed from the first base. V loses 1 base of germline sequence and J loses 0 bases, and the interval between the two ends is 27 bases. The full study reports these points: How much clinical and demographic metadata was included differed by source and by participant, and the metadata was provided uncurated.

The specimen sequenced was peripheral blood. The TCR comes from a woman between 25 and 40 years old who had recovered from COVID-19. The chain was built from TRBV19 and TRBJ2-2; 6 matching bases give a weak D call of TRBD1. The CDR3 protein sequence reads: CASSIAPRQVTAARPNTGELFF. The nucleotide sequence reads TGTGCCAGTAGTATAGCCCCTCGACAGGTTACTGCGGCACGGCCGAACACCGGGGAGCTGTTTTTT.